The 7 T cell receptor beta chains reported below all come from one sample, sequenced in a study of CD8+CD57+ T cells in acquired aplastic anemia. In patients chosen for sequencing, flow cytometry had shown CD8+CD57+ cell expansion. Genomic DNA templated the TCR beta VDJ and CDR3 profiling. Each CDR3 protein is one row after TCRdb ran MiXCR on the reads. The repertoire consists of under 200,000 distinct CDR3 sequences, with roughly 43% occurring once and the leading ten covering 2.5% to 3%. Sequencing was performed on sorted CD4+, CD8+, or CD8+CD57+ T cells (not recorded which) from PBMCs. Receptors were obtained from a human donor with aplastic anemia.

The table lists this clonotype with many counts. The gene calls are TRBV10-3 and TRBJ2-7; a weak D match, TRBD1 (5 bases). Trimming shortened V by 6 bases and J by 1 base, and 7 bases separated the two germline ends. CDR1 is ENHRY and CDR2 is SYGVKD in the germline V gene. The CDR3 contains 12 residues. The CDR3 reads CAIRQDSYEQYF. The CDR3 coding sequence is TGTGCCATCAGACAGGATTCCTACGAGCAGTACTTC.

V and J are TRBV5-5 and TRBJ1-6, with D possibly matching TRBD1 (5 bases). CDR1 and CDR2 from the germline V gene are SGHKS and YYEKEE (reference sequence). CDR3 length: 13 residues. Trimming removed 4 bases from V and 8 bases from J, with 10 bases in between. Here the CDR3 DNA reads TGTGCCAGCAGCCGTCGGGGGGATTCACCCCTCCACTTT. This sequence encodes CASSRRGDSPLHF.

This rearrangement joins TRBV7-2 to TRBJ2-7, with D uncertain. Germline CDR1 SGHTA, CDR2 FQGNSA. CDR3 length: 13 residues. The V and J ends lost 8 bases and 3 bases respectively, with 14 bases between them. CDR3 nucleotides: TGTGCCAGCCGGTCCTCCTGGCTCTACGAGCAGTACTTC. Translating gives CASRSSWLYEQYF.

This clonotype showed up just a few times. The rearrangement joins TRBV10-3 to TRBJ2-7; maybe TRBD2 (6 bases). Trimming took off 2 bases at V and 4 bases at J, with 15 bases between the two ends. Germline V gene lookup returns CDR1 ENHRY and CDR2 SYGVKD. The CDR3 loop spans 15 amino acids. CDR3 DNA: TGTGCCATCAGTGAGGGTTCGGGAGCATTTTACGAGCAGTACTTC. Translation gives CAISEGSGAFYEQYF.

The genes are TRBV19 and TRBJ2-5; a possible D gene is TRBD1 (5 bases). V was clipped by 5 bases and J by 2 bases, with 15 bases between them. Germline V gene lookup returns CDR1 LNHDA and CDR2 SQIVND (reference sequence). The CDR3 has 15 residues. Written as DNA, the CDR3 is TGTGCCAGTAGTCCCGCAGGGAAGGGGCAAGAGACCCAGTACTTC. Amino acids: CASSPAGKGQETQYF.

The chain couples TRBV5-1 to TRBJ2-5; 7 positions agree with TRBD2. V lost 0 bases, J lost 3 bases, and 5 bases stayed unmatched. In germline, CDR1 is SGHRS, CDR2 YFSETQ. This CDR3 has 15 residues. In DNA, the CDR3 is TGCGCCAGCAGCTTGGGGGCTAGCGGAAAAGAGACCCAGTACTTC. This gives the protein CASSLGASGKETQYF.

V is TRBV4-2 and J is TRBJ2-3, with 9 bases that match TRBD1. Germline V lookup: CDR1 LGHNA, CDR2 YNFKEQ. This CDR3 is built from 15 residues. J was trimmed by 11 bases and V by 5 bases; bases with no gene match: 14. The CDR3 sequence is CASSEGRTGDNEQYF. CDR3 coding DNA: TGTGCCAGCAGCGAAGGGAGGACAGGGGACAATGAGCAGTATTTT.